This T cell receptor (beta chain) comes out of a study of spatial heterogeneity in lung cancer (dated by TCRdb to the late 2010s). Background on the whole study: Beta-chain transcripts were consistently detected in greater numbers than alpha-chain transcripts, which likely reflects a higher abundance of beta-chain transcripts. The study linked features of the TCR repertoire to counts of nonsynonymous mutations, which were determined by whole-exome sequencing of tumor tissue. In non-small cell lung cancer, the study quantitatively compared TCR alpha and beta repertoires across several tumor regions, matched nontumor lung, and blood. In the raw uncorrected reads, each unique combination of TCR and UMI appeared more than ten times on average. Both alpha and beta chains were TCR-sequenced in samples taken at surgery, namely 220 tumor regions, roughly 64 matched nontumor lung samples and 50 to 60 PBMC samples. General study outcomes and caveats: Ubiquitous expanded tumor TCRs were found in blood more often at tumor resection than at routine follow-up. Additional single-cell paired TCR alpha and beta sequencing was considered necessary to confirm, at a functional level, the hypothesis that regional TCRs recognize regional mutations.

This clonotype was observed at least ten times. The specificity of this receptor is unknown. Base quality data are lacking; no much larger clone is found one base away. The CDR3 runs 12 amino acids, cysteine and phenylalanine included. Only the CDR3 DNA is retained, 36 bases long and in frame from the first base. Reading the germline V gene gives CDR1 SQVTM and CDR2 ANQGSEA. Deletion took 4 bases off V and 6 bases off J, with a span of 12 bases between the germline ends. The time point label, as the study defines it: sample taken at primary tumor resection. Donors were 72 patients with early-stage, untreated non-small cell lung cancer from the lung TRACERx cohort. Whole RNA extracted from tumor and nontumor lung tissue, or from cryopreserved PBMC samples, was used for TCR sequencing without cell sorting. Patients were selected for TCR sequencing only if sufficient RNA was available from at least two tumor regions.

The receptor library was made with 5' RACE. Sequencing took place on a NextSeq 500. The TCR library protocol attached a unique molecular identifier to each TCR cDNA molecule to allow correction of PCR and sequencing errors. Processing in the source paper ran as follows. Decombinator tools were used for TCR identification, UMI-based error correction and CDR3 extraction. Expanded TCRs were defined as those above a frequency of 2 per 1,000, corresponding to the top 1% of the tumor frequency distribution. Rényi diversity was computed with the R vegan package after subsampling each repertoire 100 times to 5,000 TCRs. CDR3 similarity networks were built from amino acid triplet string-kernel similarity, connecting CDR3s with pairwise similarity above 0.82. TCRdb redid the processing of the public reads, applying fastp at Q25 and MiXCR, and retained in-frame beta chains. When rows share a CDR3 protein, they turn into one entry using the most common DNA and genes. These V and J calls derive from TCRdb rather than the authors' analysis. This sample gives approximately 40,000 distinct CDR3 sequences in total; over 6.5% of them show up just once. The top ten clonotypes cover roughly 45% of the sample.

Source: PBMCs, taken at surgery. The sequence derives from a female donor with early-stage non-small cell lung cancer. This chain is built from TRBV29-1 and TRBJ1-1; no confident D gene assignment can be made. The CDR3 in this case is CSVGTGYAEAFF. The DNA is TGCAGCGTTGGAACGGGATACGCTGAAGCTTTCTTT.